This TCR beta chain derives from a study of cytomegalovirus exposure and HLA in healthy donors (TCRdb year 2017). At the level of the whole study: In an earlier analysis of roughly 590 of the donors, about 260 Gb of sequence data and just under 120 million unique TCR beta sequences from about 179 million T cells were reported. Among some 410 genotyped donors of the cohort, an average of approximately 240,000 unique TCR beta nucleotide sequences was sequenced per donor, of which about 18% were non-productive. High-throughput TCR immunosequencing, statistical association of individual TCRs with disease status, and machine learning were combined to predict cytomegalovirus infection status. An earlier analysis of 450 to 750 of the donors used high-throughput TCR beta sequencing to judge whether each TCR beta V gene segment behaved as functional or pseudogenic. Approximately 310 gigabases of sequencing data and approximately 80 million unique TCR sequences were included in an early release covering several hundred HLA-typed donors. All discovery cohort repertoires had been generated on a single sequencing platform. Along with the roughly 610-subject first cohort, a separate validation cohort of over a hundred different subjects was used. To study patterns of TCR occurrence, a later analysis re-analyzed previously published TCR beta repertoires from several hundred donors and added high-resolution HLA genotyping. The later analysis used no new phenotypic data to find candidate immune exposures, relying instead on TCR beta sequences and their occurrence across donors. HLA typing included class I and class II loci at four-digit resolution. Among the roughly 400 genotyped donors, about 83% belonged to the genetic ancestry cluster associated with self-reported Caucasian donors. Donor age, sex, ethnicity and CMV serostatus were compiled alongside the repertoire data. The T cell repertoires of under 750 subjects were profiled by immunosequencing and related to cytomegalovirus serostatus. A later genetic analysis took genome-wide SNP genotypes for about 60% of the roughly 670 donors and used that subset as a discovery cohort. Typing coverage differed by locus: A, B, C, DRB1 and DQB1 were typed in about 629-640 donors, DQA1 in approximately 520, DPA1 in around 580, and DPB1 in about 450. The study aimed to test whether cataloging public T cell receptors could reveal signatures of past pathogen exposure. Five DR-DQ haplotypes were handled as single units for association and clustering because linkage in the cohort was strong. What the authors observed across the whole study: Broadly in line with IMGT annotations, most TCR beta V segments showed up in productive rearrangements about 90% or about 30% of the time in an earlier analysis of 450 to 750 of the donors. A further reported finding was that TCR beta sequences accurately predicted the HLA-A and HLA-B alleles for most subjects in the first cohort. A later analysis reported that several top co-occurrence clusters appeared linked to parvovirus B19, influenza, CMV and Epstein-Barr virus. The cohort was sequenced for TCR beta chains only, and without alpha or paired-chain data the features that could be detected were limited. Linkage disequilibrium might explain the correlated functional status among segregating V segments, but an unknown experimental factor could not be excluded. A later analysis found that most CMV-associated TCR beta chains appeared HLA-restricted, with HLA associations seemingly driven largely by CMV exposure. The classifier was reported to diagnose cytomegalovirus status with high specificity and sensitivity in both the original cohort and the validation cohort. The study gave a list of some 150 TCR beta chains associated with cytomegalovirus. While some public TCRs were present in many individuals, most TCR sequences turned up only very rarely across donors. The sequencing pipeline was judged likely to have produced a cluster of highly shared sequence variants as a technical artifact. The earlier analysis of approximately 590 of the donors excluded around 17 rarely observed V segments, including chromosome 9 orphons, because counts were too low. According to a later analysis, TCR association rates differed among HLA loci, with DRB1 alleles showing the most associated TCRs and HLA-C alleles showing the fewest. For the cohort, immune exposure information was limited to CMV serostatus. The authors suggested that the approach could potentially be generalized to other disease states and immunological phenotypes. The presence/absence analyses assumed that sequencing depth was roughly uniform across donors, and that assumption may not be true. A later analysis found that HLA-associated TCR beta chains were more clonally expanded and had lower generation probabilities than equally common non-associated chains. A later genetic analysis reported fewer N-insertions in productive TCRs among donors in an Asian-associated ancestry cluster than the approximately 670-donor mean. In vitro tests confirmed that a few of the cytomegalovirus-associated TCR beta chains recognize cytomegalovirus antigens. Specific HLA alleles were associated with over 15,000 TCR beta sequences at a false discovery rate of 0.05 in a later analysis. V-gene and J-gene trimming of TCR beta chains was associated with a missense DCLRE1C variant in a later genetic analysis, and the association was replicated in an independent cohort. Because some donors lacked HLA typing at each locus, the association tests relied only on the typed subset. When HLA alleles, especially DR and DQ, strongly co-occurred, TCR associations were difficult to assign to individual alleles.

The cohort comprised several hundred healthy bone marrow donors. Cohort members were all nominally healthy when sampled, although unrecorded immune exposures were likely present. The donor was CMV seropositive and was included in the group of some 290 seropositive cohort members. Each donor provided a peripheral blood sample, and peripheral blood mononuclear cells were used for TCR beta sequencing. The Qiagen DNeasy Blood Extraction Kit was used to extract genomic DNA from the blood cell samples. About this clone: It has no known antigen specificity. Per-base quality was not reported, and no clone a single base away is much larger than it.

Preparation of the library involved the immunoSEQ multiplex PCR assay. For the multiplex PCR, a mixture combining 60 forward primers for TCR Vbeta segments and 13 reverse primers for TCR Jbeta segments was used. Amplification of the CDR3 region of rearranged TCR beta genes was performed with a multiplex PCR assay on genomic DNA. On the Illumina HiSeq System, the amplified TCR beta libraries were sequenced as 87-base-pair reads. The original pipeline was this. A later analysis counted 65 million to 90 million unique TCR beta chains across the approximately 700 repertoires, and around 12 million of these chains were shared by at least two donors. A nearest-neighbor algorithm error-corrected the raw reads and collapsed the reads into unique sequences, merging closely related sequences to remove PCR and sequencing errors. CDR3 sequences were aligned to IMGT reference sequences to assign V, D and J gene segments. For a sequence to be retained, a match of at least six nucleotides to both a V gene segment and a J gene segment was required. Rearrangements were called productive when the CDR3 lacked stop codons and stayed in frame with V and J; all others were non-productive. Following IMGT convention, CDR3 was defined as the stretch from the second conserved V-encoded cysteine to the conserved J-encoded phenylalanine. The earlier analysis of roughly 590 of the donors excluded any sequence lacking an unambiguous match to a single V gene segment. An earlier analysis of approximately 590 of the donors classified V segments as functional when productive rearrangements were above 56.7% and as segregating when the standard deviation between donors was above 5%. A statistical classification framework was developed to diagnose cytomegalovirus status using the catalog of TCR beta chain sequences. In a later analysis, V and J genes were assigned by comparing TCR nucleotide sequences against IMGT/GENE-DB human TR gene sequences. A later analysis assigned CDR3 sequences and most-parsimonious VDJ recombination scenarios with the TCRdist pipeline. A later analysis defined each TCR beta chain by its CDR3 amino acid sequence plus V-gene family, and excluded reads lacking a unique V-gene family. As a way to deal with suspected cross-contamination and a sequencing artifact, a later analysis dropped 640 or so nucleotide sequences that were highly shared and had low generation probability. A later analysis calculated a clonal expansion index for each public chain from normalized within-repertoire ranks of inferred template counts. In a later analysis, generation probabilities were computed with a VDJ recombination model fitted to out-of-frame rearrangements, and the resulting probabilities were checked against IGoR. In a later analysis, hypergeometric tests were used to score TCR-TCR, TCR-HLA and TCR-CMV co-occurrence, with a repertoire-size bias correction applied to TCR pairs. False discovery rates were estimated in a later analysis by permuting HLA or CMV assignments 20 times. In a later analysis, co-occurring TCRs were grouped using DBSCAN, and TCRdist sequence similarity was added for clustering within HLA-allele-positive subsets. Co-occurrence clustering excluded repertoires with fewer than 30,000 or more than 120,000 public chains, plus five with anomalous nucleotide sharing. Sourced from immuneACCESS, this table was stored by TCRdb with only in-frame sequences that have V and J called. A share of the clones is absent; for the studies checked, an unresolved V gene accounts for under half, and the remainder has no known explanation. V, J and clone size are taken as reported in that table, and D and trimming were inferred from the DNA itself. This sample has approximately 98,000 clones in its table, and more than 70% of those were observed once. Jointly, the top ten make up approximately 11% of the sample.

The sample comprised PBMCs. This TCR derives from a man younger than 35 in good health and CMV-seropositive.

The CDR3 region has the sequence CASSLSLLGELFF. Here is the DNA: TGTGCCAGCAGTTTATCCCTGTTGGGGGAGCTGTTTTTT. Recombination linked TRBV27 to TRBJ2-2; no confident D gene assignment can be made. Measured from the cysteine to the phenylalanine, the CDR3 is 13 residues long. Only the CDR3 DNA stays, 39 bases, in frame from base 1. Cut back by 0 bases and 8 bases, the V and J ends lie 7 bases apart. CDR1 and CDR2 are read off the germline V gene (reference sequence) as MNHEY and SMNVEV.